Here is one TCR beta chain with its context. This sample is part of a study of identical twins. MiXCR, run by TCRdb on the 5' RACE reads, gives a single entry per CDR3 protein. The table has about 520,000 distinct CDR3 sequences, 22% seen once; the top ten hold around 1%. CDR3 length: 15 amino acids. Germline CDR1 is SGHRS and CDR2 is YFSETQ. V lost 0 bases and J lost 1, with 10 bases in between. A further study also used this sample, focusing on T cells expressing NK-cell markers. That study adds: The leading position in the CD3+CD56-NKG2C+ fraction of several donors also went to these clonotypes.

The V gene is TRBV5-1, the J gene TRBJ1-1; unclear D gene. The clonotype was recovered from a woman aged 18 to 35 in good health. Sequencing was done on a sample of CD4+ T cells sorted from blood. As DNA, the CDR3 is TGCGCCAGCAGCTTGGAGGGTGGTGGGAACACTGAAGCTTTCTTT. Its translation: CASSLEGGGNTEAFF.